Following are 17 T cell receptor beta chains from one sample sequenced in a study of identical twins. One entry per CDR3 protein, called by TCRdb with MiXCR from the 5' RACE reads. The sample records around 480,000 distinct CDR3 sequences, roughly an eighth being singletons. The data were also submitted as part of a second study, on yellow fever vaccine responses in identical twins.

The sample taken for sequencing was CD4+ T cells sorted from blood. The receptors come from a young woman in good health.

This clonotype was counted at least ten times. The rearrangement uses TRBV4-3 and TRBJ2-1; D call uncertain. Germline CDR1 is LGHNA and CDR2 is YSLEER. The germline V and J ends were trimmed by 4 bases and 0 bases, with 10 bases remaining between them. The CDR3 covers 15 residues. As DNA, the CDR3 is TGCGCCAGCAGCCCAGCAGCTAGCTCCTACAATGAGCAGTTCTTC. Amino acids: CASSPAASSYNEQFF.

This clonotype was detected a few times. V and J are TRBV4-2 and TRBJ2-3, with D possibly being TRBD1 or TRBD2 (7 bases each). There are 15 residues in the CDR3. The V and J ends lost 1 base and 7 bases respectively, with 15 bases between them. Germline CDR1 reads LGHNA; CDR2 reads YNFKEQ. CDR3 nucleotide sequence: TGTGCCAGCAGCCAAGCCCAGGGGGGGCCAAATACGCAGTATTTT. It codes for CASSQAQGGPNTQYF.

Ten or more counts support this clonotype. The chain couples TRBV2 to TRBJ1-5, with 12 positions matching TRBD1. Per the germline V gene, CDR1 is SNHLY and CDR2 is FYNNEI. The CDR3 extends over 17 amino acids. V shed 7 bases and J 2 bases; nucleotides not matched to a gene: 9. In DNA form, the CDR3 reads TGTGCCAGCACCGGGGGACAGGGGGCGCGAGGCAATCAGCCCCAGCATTTT. Translating gives CASTGGQGARGNQPQHF.

CDR3 sequence: CASSQDRKGSNYGYTF. CDR3 nucleotide sequence: TGTGCCAGCAGCCAAGATAGAAAGGGTTCTAACTATGGCTACACCTTC. The genes are TRBV4-2 and TRBJ1-2; D remains unclear. Trimming took off 0 bases at V and 0 bases at J, with 11 bases between the two ends. This CDR3 has 16 residues. Germline CDR1 and CDR2: LGHNA and YNFKEQ.

In this sample, this clonotype turned up many times. The chain has TRBV25-1 and TRBJ1-3; D not certain. V lost 1 base and J lost 2, with 12 bases in between. This CDR3 contains 16 residues. CDR1 is MGHDK and CDR2 is SYGVNS in the germline V gene. This CDR3 is CASSELRVTTGNTIYF. The CDR3, as DNA: TGTGCCAGCAGTGAATTAAGGGTTACCACTGGAAACACCATATATTTT.

This clonotype was counted between two and nine times. Mismatch with germline at one junction end may stem from a read error. The chain links TRBV7-7 to TRBJ2-2; D possibly corresponds to TRBD2 (5 bases). Germline V lookup: CDR1 SSHAT, CDR2 FNYEAQ (reference sequence). The CDR3 totals 14 residues. The DNA of the CDR3 is TGTGCTAGCAGCACTCACCGGGGCACCGGGGAGCTGTTTTTT. It yields the protein CASSTHRGTGELFF.

This clonotype showed up just a few times. The chain couples TRBV18 to TRBJ2-1, with TRBD2 matching over 14 bases. This CDR3 comprises 15 residues. V trimming: 3 bases; J trimming: 13 bases; junction bases outside the gene matches: 8. Germline CDR1 is KGHSH and CDR2 is LQKENI. CDR3 sequence: CASSPTSGGAKAQFF. The CDR3 DNA sequence: TGTGCCAGCTCACCGACTAGCGGGGGGGCGAAGGCACAGTTCTTC.

This clonotype has more than one count but fewer than ten. The chain couples TRBV3-1 to TRBJ2-7; D tentatively reads TRBD1 or TRBD2 (5 bases each). V lost 6 bases and J lost 2, with 17 bases in between. The germline V gene has CDR1 LGHDT and CDR2 YNNKEL (reference sequence). There are 15 residues in the CDR3. This CDR3 is CASSSAGTFPYEQYF. The CDR3 coding sequence is TGTGCCAGCAGTTCAGCCGGGACGTTCCCCTACGAGCAGTACTTC.

V gene TRBV11-2 combines with J gene TRBJ2-7; D tentatively fits TRBD1 or TRBD2 (5 bases each). CDR1 is SGHAT and CDR2 is FQNNGV in the germline V gene. V lost 6 bases to trimming and J lost 5 bases, with 23 bases between them. The CDR3 consists of 16 residues. The CDR3 loop reads CASSPKKSSRGHEQYF. DNA of the CDR3: TGTGCCAGCAGTCCGAAAAAGAGTTCTCGGGGCCACGAGCAGTACTTC.

The chain recombines TRBV27 with TRBJ2-2; no clear D gene. Germline V gives CDR1 MNHEY, CDR2 SMNVEV (reference sequence). CDR3 length: 12 amino acids. V lost 6 bases, J lost 4 bases, and 6 bases lay in between. CDR3 residues: CASREITGELFF. DNA for the CDR3: TGTGCCAGCAGAGAGATCACCGGGGAGCTGTTTTTT.

Only a few counts were recorded for this clonotype. For the CDR3, the DNA is TGCAGTTTAGCGGGAGGATTGGCTGGGGCCAACGTCCTGACTTTC. This codes for CSLAGGLAGANVLTF. This chain joins TRBV20-1 and TRBJ2-6; 10 nucleotides match TRBD2. V shed 8 bases, J shed 2 bases, and the junction held 6 bases outside the gene matches. The germline CDR1 and CDR2 sequences are DFQATT and SNEGSKA (reference sequence). The CDR3 is 15 residues long.

The V and J genes are TRBV28 and TRBJ1-4, with no clear D. Looked up from germline, CDR1 is MDHEN and CDR2 is SYDVKM. The CDR3 is made up of 11 amino acids. Trimming took off 6 bases at V and 5 bases at J, with 4 bases between the two ends. The DNA of the CDR3 is TGTGCCAGCAGCATGAATGAAAAACTGTTTTTT. Residues: CASSMNEKLFF.

This clonotype was counted a few times. Just one base apart from a much larger clone, this may be a read error. V gene TRBV20-1 combines with J gene TRBJ2-5, with TRBD2 matching over 8 bases. Germline-derived CDR1 and CDR2 are DFQATT and SNEGSKA (reference sequence). The CDR3 totals 15 residues. V lost 0 bases, J lost 1 base, and 4 bases stayed unmatched. DNA for the CDR3: TGCAGTGCTAGAGATTTCCTAGCGGGCCAAGAGACCCAGTACTTC. Its translation: CSARDFLAGQETQYF.

J is TRBJ2-1 and V is TRBV4-1, with 10 bases lining up with TRBD2. Per the germline V gene, CDR1 is MGHRA and CDR2 is YSYEKL. The CDR3 contains 19 residues. Losses at the gene ends were 1 base for V and 0 bases for J; bases not matched to a gene: 9. CDR3 in amino acids: CASSQVPSAGGLSYNEQFF. As DNA, the CDR3 is TGCGCCAGCAGCCAAGTACCATCAGCGGGAGGGCTCTCCTACAATGAGCAGTTCTTC.

A few counts support this clonotype. The chain recombines TRBV20-1 with TRBJ2-3; TRBD2 matches 7 bases. CDR1 is DFQATT and CDR2 is SNEGSKA in the germline V gene (reference sequence). This CDR3 has 14 amino acids. Trimming at V came to 2 bases and at J to 2 bases, leaving 4 bases not matched to a gene. The CDR3 bases are TGCAGTGCTAGAACAGCGGGGAACACAGATACGCAGTATTTT. It codes for CSARTAGNTDTQYF.

V gene TRBV7-9 combines with J gene TRBJ2-5, with 7 positions matching TRBD1. The CDR3 sequence is 16 residues long. Germline assignment: CDR1 SEHNR and CDR2 FQNEAQ (reference sequence). V lost 4 bases and J lost 3; bases outside the gene matches: 11. In DNA form, the CDR3 reads TGTGCCAGCAGCTCCATCACCCCGACAGGGAAAGAGACCCAGTACTTC. It codes for CASSSITPTGKETQYF.

This chain connects TRBV6-2 or TRBV6-3 to TRBJ2-1; TRBD2 is a possible D gene (6 bases). V was pared by 8 bases and J by 7 bases, with 18 bases between. CDR1 MNHEY and CDR2 SVGEGT come from the germline V gene. The CDR3 has 14 residues. CDR3 sequence: CASQRGGKGNEQFF. The CDR3 region has the DNA TGTGCCAGCCAAAGGGGCGGGAAAGGGAATGAGCAGTTCTTC.